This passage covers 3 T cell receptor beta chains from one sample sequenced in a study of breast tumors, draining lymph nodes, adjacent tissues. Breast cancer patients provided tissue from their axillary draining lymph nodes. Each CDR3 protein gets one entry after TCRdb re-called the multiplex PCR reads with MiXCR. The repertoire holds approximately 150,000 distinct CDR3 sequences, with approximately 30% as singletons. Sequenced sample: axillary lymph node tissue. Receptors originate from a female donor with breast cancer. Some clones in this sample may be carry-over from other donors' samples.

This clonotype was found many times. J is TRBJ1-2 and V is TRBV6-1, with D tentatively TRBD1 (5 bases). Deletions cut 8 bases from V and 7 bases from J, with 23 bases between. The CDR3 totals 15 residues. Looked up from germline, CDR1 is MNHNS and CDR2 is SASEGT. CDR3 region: CASFANSGGFGGYTF. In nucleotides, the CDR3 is TGTGCCAGCTTCGCCAATTCCGGGGGATTCGGTGGCTACACCTTC.

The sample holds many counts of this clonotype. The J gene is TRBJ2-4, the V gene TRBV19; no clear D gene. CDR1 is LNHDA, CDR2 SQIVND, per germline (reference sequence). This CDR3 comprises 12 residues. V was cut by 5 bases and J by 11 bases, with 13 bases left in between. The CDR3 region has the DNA TGTGCCAGTAGTGACTCCGACCGACTTCAGTACTTC. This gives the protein CASSDSDRLQYF.

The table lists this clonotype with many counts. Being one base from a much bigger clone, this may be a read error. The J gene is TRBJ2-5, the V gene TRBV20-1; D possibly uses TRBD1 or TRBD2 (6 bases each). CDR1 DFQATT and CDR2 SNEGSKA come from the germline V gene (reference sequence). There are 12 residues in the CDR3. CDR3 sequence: CSARGGEETPYF. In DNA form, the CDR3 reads TGCAGTGCTAGGGGGGGCGAAGAGACCCCGTACTTC.